A selection of T cell receptor beta chains follows, all from one sample in a study of beta chain features in type 1 diabetes. Assay: immunoSEQ multiplex PCR; the TCRdb copy retains only in-frame clones and omits some. The table shows under 300,000 clones, with about 25% occurring only once. Sequencing was performed on central memory CD4+ T cells from blood. Receptors were obtained from a man aged 30 to 39 in good health. CDR3s include the opening cysteine and the closing phenylalanine or tryptophan. D genes are given only for firm matches. Size tells how often a clone was seen (once, few, many) or the class of an expanded clone, and some rows leave it out.

>TRBJ2-7|15|.|TRBV7-2|few
CASSPSSDQLYEQYF
TGTGCCAGCAGCCCATCCTCGGACCAGCTTTACGAGCAGTACTTC
>TRBJ1-2|15|.|TRBV4-2|.
CASSQASTSNYGYTF
TGTGCCAGCAGCCAAGCTTCGACAAGTAACTATGGCTACACCTTC
>TRBJ2-3|15|.|TRBV7-2|few
CASSLWGGDTDTQYF
TGTGCCAGCAGCTTATGGGGCGGAGACACAGATACGCAGTATTTT
>TRBJ2-1|13|TRBD1|TRBV30|few
CAWSWKGANEQFF
TGTGCCTGGAGTTGGAAGGGGGCCAATGAGCAGTTCTTC
>TRBJ2-3|16|TRBD2|TRBV14|many
CASSQSGRLETDTQYF
TGTGCCAGCAGCCAAAGCGGGAGGCTGGAGACAGATACGCAGTATTTT
>TRBJ2-7|15|.|TRBV11-3|.
CASSLYGSGPYEQYF
TGTGCCAGCAGCTTATATGGGAGTGGGCCCTACGAGCAGTACTTC
>TRBJ1-4|10|.|TRBV7-9|many
CASGDEKLFF
TGTGCCAGCGGGGATGAAAAACTGTTTTTT
>TRBJ2-4|19|.|TRBV7-9|.
CASSLVLTGGNLAKNIQYF
TGTGCCAGCAGCTTAGTCCTTACTGGCGGGAACTTAGCCAAAAACATTCAGTACTTC
>TRBJ1-5|14|TRBD1|TRBV30|.
CAWSTPGQGTAQHF
TGTGCCTGGAGCACCCCGGGACAGGGGACAGCCCAGCATTTT
>TRBJ2-5|14|.|TRBV1|few
CTSSQERIRETQYF
TGCACCAGCAGCCAAGAGCGGATAAGAGAGACCCAGTACTTC
>TRBJ2-2|15|.|TRBV27|few
CASTSLGRYTGELFF
TGTGCCAGCACCTCCCTGGGACGTTACACCGGGGAGCTGTTTTTT
>TRBJ1-5|12|.|TRBV19|.
CASTTYNQPQHF
TGTGCCAGTACTACGTACAATCAGCCCCAGCATTTT
>TRBJ2-7|15|TRBD2|TRBV4-3|once
CASSQGLAGAYEQYF
TGCGCCAGCAGCCAAGGACTAGCGGGGGCCTACGAGCAGTACTTC
>TRBJ2-3|16|TRBD2|TRBV5-4|few
CASSPNSGGATDTQYF
TGTGCCAGCAGCCCGAATAGCGGGGGGGCTACAGATACGCAGTATTTT
>TRBJ2-1|14|.|TRBV4-2|few
CASSQAGADNEQFF
TGTGCCAGCAGCCAAGCTGGGGCCGACAATGAGCAGTTCTTC
>TRBJ2-3|14|.|TRBV5-1|.
CASSPGDGPDTQYF
TGCGCCAGCAGCCCAGGGGACGGACCAGATACGCAGTATTTT
>TRBJ2-6|18|.|TRBV1|.
CTSSHSRLCTKRANVLTF
TGCACCAGCAGTCATTCGCGTTTGTGCACAAAGCGGGCCAACGTCCTGACTTTC
>TRBJ2-1|13|TRBD2|TRBV29-1|.
CSVGRESYNEQFF
TGCAGCGTTGGGCGGGAGTCCTACAATGAGCAGTTCTTC
>TRBJ2-7|13|.|TRBV7-9|many
CASSRTGSGEQYF
TGTGCCAGCAGCCGCACAGGATCGGGCGAGCAGTACTTC